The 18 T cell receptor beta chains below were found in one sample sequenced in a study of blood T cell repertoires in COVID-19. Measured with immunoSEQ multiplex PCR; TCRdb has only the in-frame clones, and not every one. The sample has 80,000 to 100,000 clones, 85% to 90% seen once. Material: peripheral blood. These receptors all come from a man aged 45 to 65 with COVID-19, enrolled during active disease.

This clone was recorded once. CDR3 sequence: CASSLAGANPYEQYF. CDR3 sequence (DNA): TGTGCCAGCAGCTTAGCGGGCGCCAATCCCTACGAGCAGTACTTC. The chain combines TRBV7-8 with TRBJ2-7; D unclear. This CDR3 has 15 amino acids. Germline CDR1 reads SGHVS; CDR2 reads FQNEAQ. V lost 0 bases and J 2 bases, leaving 11 bases between the germline ends.

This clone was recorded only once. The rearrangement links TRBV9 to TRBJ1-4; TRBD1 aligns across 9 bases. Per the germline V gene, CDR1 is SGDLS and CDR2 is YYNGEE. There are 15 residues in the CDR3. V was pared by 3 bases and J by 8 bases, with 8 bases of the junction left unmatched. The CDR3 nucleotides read TGTGCCAGCAGCGCAGGACAGGGGCGGAAGGAAAAACTGTTTTTT. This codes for CASSAGQGRKEKLFF.

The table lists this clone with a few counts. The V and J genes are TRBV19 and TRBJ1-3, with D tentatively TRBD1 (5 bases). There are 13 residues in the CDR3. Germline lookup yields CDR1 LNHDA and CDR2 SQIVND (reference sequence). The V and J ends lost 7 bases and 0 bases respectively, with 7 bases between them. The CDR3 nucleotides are TGTGCCAGTACCAGGGACTCTGGAAACACCATATATTTT. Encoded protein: CASTRDSGNTIYF.

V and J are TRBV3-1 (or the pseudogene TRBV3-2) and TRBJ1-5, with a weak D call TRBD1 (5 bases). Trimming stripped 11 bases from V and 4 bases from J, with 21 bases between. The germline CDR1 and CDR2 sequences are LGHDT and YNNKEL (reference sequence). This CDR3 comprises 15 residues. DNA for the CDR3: TGTGCCGAGGCGGGGGGAAGGGAGGGTAATCAGCCCCAGCATTTT. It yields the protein CAEAGGREGNQPQHF.

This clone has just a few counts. The CDR3 region is CASSLGVRGNEQFF. Here the CDR3 DNA reads TGCGCCAGCAGCTTGGGTGTGAGGGGGAATGAGCAGTTCTTC. The chain is built from TRBV5-1 and TRBJ2-1; D may be TRBD1 (6 bases). Trimming took 0 bases from V and 7 from J, leaving 11 bases between them. The CDR3 consists of 14 residues. Germline V CDR1 and CDR2: SGHRS, YFSETQ.

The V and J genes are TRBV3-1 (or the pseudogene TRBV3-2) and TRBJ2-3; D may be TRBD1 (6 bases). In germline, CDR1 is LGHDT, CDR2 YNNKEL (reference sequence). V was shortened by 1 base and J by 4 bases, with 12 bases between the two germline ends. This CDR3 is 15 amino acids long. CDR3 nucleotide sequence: TGTGCCAGCAGCCAAGGTGGGGGCTTGGCAGATACGCAGTATTTT. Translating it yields CASSQGGGLADTQYF.

CDR3 sequence reads: CASSYPPPTGERYGYTF. The CDR3 nucleotides read TGTGCCAGCAGCTATCCGCCCCCGACAGGGGAGAGGTATGGCTACACCTTC. This chain links TRBV5-6 with TRBJ1-2; TRBD1 aligns across 8 bases. Losses at the gene ends were 3 bases for V and 5 bases for J; bases not matched to a gene: 15. Germline V gives CDR1 SGHDT, CDR2 YYEEEE. CDR3 length: 17 amino acids.

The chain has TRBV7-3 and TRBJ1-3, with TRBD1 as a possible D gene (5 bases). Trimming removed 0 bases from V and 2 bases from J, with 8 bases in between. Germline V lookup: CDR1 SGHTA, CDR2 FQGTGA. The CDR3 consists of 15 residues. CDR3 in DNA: TGTGCCAGCAGCTTAACCGGGGGGGCTGGAAACACCATATATTTT. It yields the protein CASSLTGGAGNTIYF. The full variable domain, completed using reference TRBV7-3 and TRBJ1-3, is GAGVSQTPSNKVTEKGKYVELRCDPISGHTALYWYRQSLGQGPEFLIYFQGTGAADDSGLPNDRFFAVRPEGSVSTLKIQRTERGDSAVYLCASSLTGGAGNTIYFGEGSWLTVV.

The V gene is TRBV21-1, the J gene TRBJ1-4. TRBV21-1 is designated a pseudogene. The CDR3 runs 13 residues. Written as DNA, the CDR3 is TGTGCCAGCAGCAAGCGGCGTGGGGAAAAACTGTTTTTT. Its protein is CASSKRRGEKLFF.

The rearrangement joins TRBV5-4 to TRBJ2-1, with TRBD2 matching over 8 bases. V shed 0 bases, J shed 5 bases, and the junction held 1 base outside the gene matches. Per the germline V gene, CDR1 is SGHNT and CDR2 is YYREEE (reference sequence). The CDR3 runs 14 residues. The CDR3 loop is CASSLVSGDNEQFF. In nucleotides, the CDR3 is TGTGCCAGCAGCTTGGTTAGCGGGGACAATGAGCAGTTCTTC.

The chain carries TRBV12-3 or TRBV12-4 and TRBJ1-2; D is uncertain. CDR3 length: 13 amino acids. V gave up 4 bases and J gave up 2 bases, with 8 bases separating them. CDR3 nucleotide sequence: TGTGCCAGCAGTTGGACTCTGAACTATGGCTACACCTTC. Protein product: CASSWTLNYGYTF.

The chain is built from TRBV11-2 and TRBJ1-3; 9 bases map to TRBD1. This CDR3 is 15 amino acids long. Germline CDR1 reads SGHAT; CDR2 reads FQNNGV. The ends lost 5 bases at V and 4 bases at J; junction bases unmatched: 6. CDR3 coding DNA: TGTGCCAGCAGCCACAGGGGGCGAGGAGGAAACACCATATATTTT. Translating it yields CASSHRGRGGNTIYF.

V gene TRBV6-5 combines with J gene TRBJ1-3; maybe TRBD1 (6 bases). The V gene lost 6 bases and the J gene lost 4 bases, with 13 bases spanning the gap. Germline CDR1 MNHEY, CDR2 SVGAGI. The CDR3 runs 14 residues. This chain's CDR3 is CASRIGQKGNTIYF. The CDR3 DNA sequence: TGTGCCAGCAGGATCGGACAGAAAGGAAACACCATATATTTT.

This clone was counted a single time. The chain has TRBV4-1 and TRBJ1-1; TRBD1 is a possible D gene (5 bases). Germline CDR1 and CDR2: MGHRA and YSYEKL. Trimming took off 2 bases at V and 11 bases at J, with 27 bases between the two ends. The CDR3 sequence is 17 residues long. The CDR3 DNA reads TGCGCCAGCAGCCAAACGCATCAGGGAGGTTGGGCCAAGGATGCTTTCTTT. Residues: CASSQTHQGGWAKDAFF.

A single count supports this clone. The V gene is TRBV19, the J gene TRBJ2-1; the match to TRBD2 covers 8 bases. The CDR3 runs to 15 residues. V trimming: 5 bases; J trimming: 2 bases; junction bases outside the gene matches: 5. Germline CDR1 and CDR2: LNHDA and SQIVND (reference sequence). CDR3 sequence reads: CASSLPGGAYNEQFF. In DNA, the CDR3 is TGTGCCAGTAGTCTTCCCGGGGGGGCCTACAATGAGCAGTTCTTC.

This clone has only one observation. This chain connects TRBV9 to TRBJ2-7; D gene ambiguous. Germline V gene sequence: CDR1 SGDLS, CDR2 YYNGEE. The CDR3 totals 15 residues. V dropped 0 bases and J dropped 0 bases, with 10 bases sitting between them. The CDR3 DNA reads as TGTGCCAGCAGCGTAGGAGCTATAAGCTCCTACGAGCAGTACTTC. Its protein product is CASSVGAISSYEQYF.

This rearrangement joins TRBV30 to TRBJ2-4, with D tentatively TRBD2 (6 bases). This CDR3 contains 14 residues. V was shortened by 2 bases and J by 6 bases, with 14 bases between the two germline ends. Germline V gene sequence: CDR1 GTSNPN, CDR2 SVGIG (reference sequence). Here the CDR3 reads CAWSLNRRGNIQYF. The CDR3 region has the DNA TGTGCCTGGAGTCTTAACAGGAGGGGAAACATTCAGTACTTC.

The CDR3 loop is CASRQTGGLNQPQHF. DNA for the CDR3: TGTGCCAGCAGGCAGACAGGGGGCCTCAATCAGCCCCAGCATTTT. The V call is TRBV2, the J call TRBJ1-5, with TRBD1 matching 10 bases. This CDR3 is built from 15 residues. Trimming took 6 bases from V and 3 from J; bases not matched to a gene: 5. Per the germline V gene, CDR1 is SNHLY and CDR2 is FYNNEI.